These T cell receptor beta chains were read from a single sample in a study of T cells in Graves' hyperthyroidism and ophthalmopathy. Each CDR3 protein gets one entry after TCRdb re-called the multiplex PCR reads with MiXCR. The data show under 400,000 distinct CDR3 sequences, with roughly 17% seen just once and roughly 33% held by the top ten. The sequenced sample was blood. Receptor source: a man between 25 and 39 years old with Graves' hyperthyroidism. CDR3s include the opening cysteine and the closing phenylalanine or tryptophan. The order of the fields is CDR3 length, V gene, D gene, clone size, J gene, CDR3 DNA, CDR3 protein. The D gene is left open where the match is weak. Clone sizes are given selectively: once, few, many, or a class where the clone is expanded.

>15|TRBV5-4|TRBD2|NA|TRBJ2-7
TGTGCCAGCAGCTTGGTGGGCGGGAGGGCCGACGAGCAGTACTTC
CASSLVGGRADEQYF
>12|TRBV7-9|NA|NA|TRBJ2-7
TGTGCCAGCGGCGGGGCGCGCCACGAGCAGTACTTC
CASGGARHEQYF
>15|TRBV5-6|NA|many|TRBJ2-7
TGTGCCAGCAGCGAGCTGGCGGGGGCTCCCTACGAGCAGTACTTC
CASSELAGAPYEQYF
>14|TRBV20-1|TRBD2|NA|TRBJ2-3
TGCAGTACCTGGGTAGCGGGAGTGTCTGATACGCAGTATTTT
CSTWVAGVSDTQYF
>12|TRBV10-3|NA|few|TRBJ1-3
TGTGCTTCTGAGGGTAATGGAAACACCATATATTTT
CASEGNGNTIYF
>16|TRBV7-8|NA|many|TRBJ1-5
TGTGCCAGCAGCCCTGAAGGAGGATTTAGAAAACAGCCCCAGCATTTT
CASSPEGGFRKQPQHF
>13|TRBV3-1|NA|few|TRBJ1-5
TGTGCCAGCAGCCAAGGAGCCAATCAGCCCCAGCATTTT
CASSQGANQPQHF
>14|TRBV18|NA|NA|TRBJ1-1
TGTGCCAGCTCACCGTCACAGCAGAACACTGAAGCTTTCTTT
CASSPSQQNTEAFF
>13|TRBV20-1|TRBD2|few|TRBJ2-3
TGCAGTGCTACGGGAGGTGGCACAGATACGCAGTATTTT
CSATGGGTDTQYF
>15|TRBV5-5|NA|few|TRBJ2-1
TGTGCCAGCAGCTTGGCCGCCTACCCGACGGATGAGCAGTTCTTC
CASSLAAYPTDEQFF
>17|TRBV20-1|TRBD2|many|TRBJ2-5
TGCAGTGCTAGTGTGGGAACCGCTAGCGGGATACAGGAGACCCAGTACTTC
CSASVGTASGIQETQYF
>15|TRBV18|TRBD1|NA|TRBJ1-2
TGTGCCAGCTCACTATCCGGGACAGCGGACTATGGCTCCACCTTC
CASSLSGTADYGSTF
>16|TRBV19|NA|NA|TRBJ1-5
TGTGCCAGTAGTATTTTTCCGTCCGGGACCTATCAGCCCCAGCATTTT
CASSIFPSGTYQPQHF
>15|TRBV7-9|NA|NA|TRBJ2-5
TGTGCCAGCAGCTCCCTAGAAGCCGGGCAAGAGACCCAGTACTTC
CASSSLEAGQETQYF
>15|TRBV20-1|TRBD2|many|TRBJ2-1
TGCAGTGCTAACCTAGCGGGAGGGGGGGGGAATGAGCAGTTCTTC
CSANLAGGGGNEQFF
>13|TRBV6-2/TRBV6-3|NA|many|TRBJ2-7
TGTGCCAGCGGTGTGACTAGTCCCTACGAGCAGTACTTC
CASGVTSPYEQYF
>12|TRBV30|NA|many|TRBJ1-1
TGTGCCTGGAGTCCGAGGAGCACTGAAGCTTTCTTT
CAWSPRSTEAFF
>13|TRBV18|NA|many|TRBJ2-3
TGTGCCAGCTCACGTGGCTTCACAGATACGCAGTATTTT
CASSRGFTDTQYF
>15|TRBV5-1|TRBD1|many|TRBJ1-2
TGCGCCAGCAGCTTCCGGACAGGGGTCGGCTATGGCTACACCTTC
CASSFRTGVGYGYTF
>15|TRBV28|NA|many|TRBJ2-2
TGTGCCAGCATTGGCGGTGGAATTAACACCGGGGAGCTGTTTTTT
CASIGGGINTGELFF
>15|TRBV13|TRBD1|few|TRBJ2-3
TGTGCCAGCAGCCCTCCGGGACAGGACACAGATACGCAGTATTTT
CASSPPGQDTDTQYF
>14|TRBV11-2|NA|many|TRBJ1-5
TGTGCCAGCAGCTCCTCCGAGGTCAATCAGCCCCAGCATTTT
CASSSSEVNQPQHF
>16|TRBV19|TRBD1|NA|TRBJ2-1
TGTGCCAGTAGTATCGCCGGACAGGGGGCTTGGAATGAGCAGTTCTTC
CASSIAGQGAWNEQFF
>14|TRBV9|NA|few|TRBJ2-7
TGTGCCAGCAGCGTAGCGTCAGGATCCTACGAGCAGTACTTC
CASSVASGSYEQYF
>16|TRBV19|NA|NA|TRBJ2-3
TGTGCCAGTAGTAATCGGGGCGGCTCTAGCACAGATACGCAGTATTTT
CASSNRGGSSTDTQYF
>17|TRBV7-9|NA|NA|TRBJ2-1
TGTGCCAGCAGCCCCTTGGGGGAGTGGCAAGGATACAATGAGCAGTTCTTC
CASSPLGEWQGYNEQFF
>18|TRBV4-1|TRBD1|NA|TRBJ1-5
TGCGCCAGCAGCCAACACCCAGTAGTCAACAGGGGCCACCAGCCCCAGCATTTT
CASSQHPVVNRGHQPQHF
>15|TRBV28|TRBD1|NA|TRBJ2-1
TGTGCCAGCAGTGCACCGGGACAGGGGCTCGGCTGGCAGTTCTTC
CASSAPGQGLGWQFF
>14|TRBV4-2|NA|NA|TRBJ1-2
TGTGCCAGCAGCCAAGATTGGGGGCATTTTGGCTACACCTTC
CASSQDWGHFGYTF